One and the same sample provided the 20 T cell receptor beta chains below, sequenced in a study of OX40 agonist ivuxolimab in advanced cancers. The assay was immunoSEQ multiplex PCR, and TCRdb's table has in-frame clones only and misses some. The sample has 70,000 or so clones; about 85% are singletons. The material was CD4+ or CD8+ T cells sorted from blood, obtained in a trial of the OX40 agonist ivuxolimab. The receptors stem from an adult with an advanced solid tumor such as melanoma, head and neck, liver or kidney cancer.

The chain employs TRBV28 and TRBJ1-3; the D gene is possibly TRBD1 (6 bases). CDR3 length equals 15 residues. V lost 7 bases and J 0 bases, leaving 13 bases between the germline ends. Germline V gene sequence: CDR1 MDHEN, CDR2 SYDVKM. CDR3 bases: TGTGCCAGCATGACAGGTTCTTCCTCTGGAAACACCATATATTTT. Encoded protein: CASMTGSSSGNTIYF.

V usage is TRBV5-1 and J usage is TRBJ1-5, with 10 bases lining up with TRBD1. V was clipped by 4 bases and J by 2 bases; unmatched bases: 6. Germline V gene lookup returns CDR1 SGHRS and CDR2 YFSETQ. This CDR3 has 16 amino acids. CDR3 nucleotide sequence: TGCGCCAGCAGCCCTATCGGGACAGGGGGCAATCAGCCCCAGCATTTT. This encodes CASSPIGTGGNQPQHF.

The chain has TRBV28 and TRBJ1-3, with no clear D. Trimming took 6 bases from V and 4 from J, leaving 13 bases between them. Germline CDR1 and CDR2: MDHEN and SYDVKM. There are 14 residues in the CDR3. The CDR3 sequence is CASRGLGSGNTIYF. The CDR3 nucleotides are TGTGCCAGCAGGGGCCTAGGGTCGGGAAACACCATATATTTT.

The chain carries TRBV5-4 and TRBJ1-2; unclear D gene. V lost 4 bases and J 7 bases, leaving 14 bases between the germline ends. Germline V CDR1 and CDR2: SGHNT, YYREEE (reference sequence). The CDR3 length is 13 residues. CDR3 protein: CASSHDLPSGYTF. CDR3 nucleotide sequence: TGTGCCAGCAGCCACGACTTACCAAGTGGCTACACCTTC.

The rearrangement joins TRBV6-1 to TRBJ2-1; D is ambiguous. The V end was cut by 6 bases, the J end by 10 bases, with 19 bases between. The CDR3 contains 14 residues. Germline lookup yields CDR1 MNHNS and CDR2 SASEGT. The CDR3 sequence: CASRFQAHGSEQFF. For the CDR3, the DNA is TGTGCCAGCAGGTTCCAAGCACACGGTTCGGAGCAGTTCTTC.

This clone was observed a handful of times. The chain couples TRBV28 to TRBJ2-7; D perhaps matches TRBD2 (6 bases). The V gene lost 5 bases and the J gene lost 2 bases, with 16 bases spanning the gap. The germline CDR1 and CDR2 sequences are MDHEN and SYDVKM. The CDR3 runs to 15 residues. The CDR3 DNA is TGTGCCAGCAGTCCGGGGGTCGTCGGGGCCTACGAGCAGTACTTC. The encoded protein is CASSPGVVGAYEQYF.

This sequence joins TRBV5-6 and TRBJ2-3; 11 positions agree with TRBD2. CDR3 length equals 14 residues. V lost 4 bases, J lost 7 bases, and 5 bases stayed unmatched. Germline V CDR1 and CDR2: SGHDT, YYEEEE. This chain's CDR3 is CASSTGTSGYTQYF. In nucleotides, the CDR3 is TGTGCCAGCAGCACGGGGACTAGCGGCTATACGCAGTATTTT.

The genes are TRBV11-2 and TRBJ2-5; a weak D match, TRBD2 (5 bases). CDR1 SGHAT and CDR2 FQNNGV come from the germline V gene. This CDR3 has 14 residues. Trimming stripped 5 bases from V and 7 bases from J, with 17 bases between. The CDR3: CASSPGLYSGTQYF. In DNA form, the CDR3 reads TGTGCCAGCAGCCCCGGACTTTATTCAGGGACCCAGTACTTC.

V and J are TRBV11-2 and TRBJ1-2; maybe TRBD1 (5 bases). The ends were cut back, 4 bases at V and 3 bases at J, with 15 bases in the middle. This CDR3 has 15 amino acids. Germline lookup yields CDR1 SGHAT and CDR2 FQNNGV. CDR3 sequence (DNA): TGTGCCAGCAGCTCGAGGAAGGCGGGGGACTATGGCTACACCTTC. Protein sequence: CASSSRKAGDYGYTF.

The chain uses TRBV7-2 and TRBJ2-2; 7 bases are shared with TRBD2. CDR1 is SGHTA and CDR2 is FQGNSA in the germline V gene. The CDR3 has 14 residues. V gave up 5 bases and J gave up 7 bases; unmatched junction bases: 7. The DNA for the CDR3 is TGTGCCAGCAGCCCTGCTAGCGGAGGCGGGGAGCTGTTTTTT. It codes for CASSPASGGGELFF.

The chain couples TRBV4-1 to TRBJ1-1; no clear D. The germline gives CDR1 MGHRA, CDR2 YSYEKL. V shed 4 bases and J shed 3 bases, with 15 bases lying between them. This CDR3 has 15 residues. The CDR3 sequence: CASSLGLARDTEAFF. CDR3 coding DNA: TGCGCCAGCAGCCTCGGACTGGCCCGGGACACTGAAGCTTTCTTT.

The CDR3 sequence: CASNPGPRMSSTDTQYF. Written as DNA, the CDR3 is TGTGCCAGCAACCCGGGTCCCCGGATGTCTAGCACAGATACGCAGTATTTT. J is TRBJ2-3 and V is TRBV5-4; D not resolved. Germline V gene sequence: CDR1 SGHNT, CDR2 YYREEE (reference sequence). There are 17 residues in the CDR3. Trimming took 6 bases from V and 0 from J, leaving 20 bases between them.

With regard to this clone: This CDR3 is missing its conserved last phenylalanine or tryptophan, likely due to a read error. The limits of the CDR3 on the DNA are not certain, so only TCRdb's listed CDR3 is given. This sequence joins TRBV28 and TRBJ1-1. The CDR3 is made up of 10 amino acids, end residues included. Germline V gene lookup returns CDR1 MDHEN and CDR2 SYDVKM. The CDR3 sequence: CASSSRRETV.

This chain links TRBV28 with TRBJ2-5; D may be TRBD2 (7 bases). V was clipped by 3 bases and J by 3 bases, with 11 bases between them. Per the germline V gene, CDR1 is MDHEN and CDR2 is SYDVKM. CDR3 size: 14 residues. The CDR3 spells CASSLWGGEETQYF. CDR3 DNA sequence: TGTGCCAGCAGTTTGTGGGGGGGCGAAGAGACCCAGTACTTC.

Concerning this clone itself: In the same sample, other DNA sequences code for this CDR3. J is TRBJ1-2 and V is TRBV2, with TRBD1 matching over 8 bases. Looked up from germline, CDR1 is SNHLY and CDR2 is FYNNEI. V was clipped by 6 bases and J by 8 bases; unmatched bases: 8. The CDR3 runs to 13 residues. CDR3 sequence (DNA): TGTGCCAGCAGACAGGGGGGGCTTGGCGGCTACACCTTC. This gives the protein CASRQGGLGGYTF.

The chain uses TRBV29-1 and TRBJ1-2; TRBD1 is a possible D gene (5 bases). This CDR3 has 17 residues. V dropped 7 bases and J dropped 6 bases, with 30 bases sitting between them. The germline CDR1 and CDR2 sequences are SQVTM and ANQGSEA. CDR3 region: CSGGQGVGQGSFNGYTF. The CDR3 DNA reads TGCAGCGGCGGACAAGGCGTCGGGCAGGGATCTTTCAATGGCTACACCTTC.

This chain links TRBV7-3 with TRBJ1-1, with a possible D match to TRBD1 (6 bases). Trimming stripped 5 bases from V and 4 bases from J, with 14 bases between. Per germline, CDR1 SGHTA and CDR2 FQGTGA. This CDR3 has 14 amino acids. CDR3 residues: CASSEQGRGTEAFF. The CDR3 bases are TGTGCCAGCAGCGAACAGGGAAGGGGCACTGAAGCTTTCTTT.

The chain couples TRBV27 to TRBJ2-7; 9 bases match TRBD2. There are 15 residues in the CDR3. Germline V gene sequence: CDR1 MNHEY, CDR2 SMNVEV (reference sequence). With V trimmed by 4 bases and J by 8 bases, 12 bases remained unmatched. The CDR3 protein is CASSSLGLAGLKQYF. CDR3 nucleotides: TGTGCCAGCAGTTCGTTGGGTCTAGCGGGATTAAAGCAGTACTTC.

The V call is TRBV5-6, the J call TRBJ2-1; a possible D gene is TRBD1 (5 bases). The germline V gene has CDR1 SGHDT and CDR2 YYEEEE. V was cut by 0 bases and J by 1 base, with 8 bases left in between. The CDR3 loop spans 15 amino acids. The CDR3 loop reads CASSLEGVSYNEQFF. CDR3 DNA sequence: TGTGCCAGCAGCTTGGAAGGGGTGTCCTACAATGAGCAGTTCTTC.

The rearrangement uses TRBV6-5 and TRBJ1-1; TRBD1 is a possible D gene (6 bases). V lost 6 bases and J 1 base, leaving 12 bases between the germline ends. The CDR3 consists of 14 residues. In germline, CDR1 is MNHEY, CDR2 SVGAGI. CDR3 amino acids: CASRRTASNTEAFF. The CDR3 DNA sequence: TGTGCCAGCAGGAGGACAGCTTCGAACACTGAAGCTTTCTTT.